The rows below give T cell receptor beta chains drawn from one sample of a study of blood T cell repertoires in COVID-19. Some clones are missing from TCRdb's copy, which holds only in-frame ones; the method was immunoSEQ multiplex PCR. The repertoire consists of several thousand clones, with 84% occurring once and the leading ten covering about 9.4%. Sequenced sample: peripheral blood. The source is a human donor in a cohort sampled during active COVID-19. CDR3s leave out the opening cysteine and the closing phenylalanine or tryptophan. A D gene is named only where the DNA matches it firmly.

d_call j_call v_call cdr3_aa
. TRBJ2-7 TRBV30 AWAPAPRDSYEQY
TRBD1 TRBJ1-5 TRBV30 AWSIDRGNQPQH
. TRBJ2-3 TRBV12-3/TRBV12-4 ASSDQRTDTQY
TRBD1 TRBJ2-1 TRBV9 ASSVEDRGPGNEQF
TRBD1 TRBJ1-6 TRBV9 ASSPQTGPSYNSPLH
. TRBJ2-3 TRBV2 ASSEVEGDLMADTQY
TRBD1 TRBJ1-2 TRBV5-5 ASSLGAGGSYGYT
. TRBJ1-2 TRBV18 ASSQRDTEGGYT
TRBD2 TRBJ2-1 TRBV5-1 ASSLGGSGGSYPNEQF
. TRBJ2-2 TRBV6-2/TRBV6-3 ASSPPGHLNTGELF
. TRBJ2-1 TRBV28 ASSPGQFNEQF
. TRBJ1-5 TRBV9 ASSVAGGGQPQH
. TRBJ2-2 TRBV2 ASTTTNTGELF
. TRBJ1-2 TRBV10-3 AISETPRDNHGYT
TRBD1 TRBJ1-2 TRBV2 ASSEAGQGASGYT
. TRBJ1-3 TRBV10-3 AISDGDSGNTIY
TRBD1 TRBJ2-5 TRBV12-3/TRBV12-4 ASSWDRETQY
TRBD1 TRBJ1-1 TRBV19 ASGQGRLNTEAF
TRBD1 TRBJ1-3 TRBV4-3 ASSQDARQGIFYTIY
TRBD2 TRBJ2-1 TRBV6-2/TRBV6-3 ASSPILAGGPDEQF
. TRBJ1-1 TRBV4-1 ASSQDQSRVNTEAF
TRBD1 TRBJ1-5 TRBV29-1 SVGQVGNQPQH
. TRBJ2-1 TRBV19 ASSIVGRGNEQF
. TRBJ2-5 TRBV2 ASNLAQETQY
TRBD1 TRBJ1-2 TRBV29-1 SVYTGQGRDYGYT
. TRBJ1-1 TRBV12-3/TRBV12-4 ASTPMGRTEAF
. TRBJ2-7 TRBV5-1 ASSPDSLAYEQY
. TRBJ2-7 TRBV11-2 ASSSIGQSYEQY
TRBD1 TRBJ2-7 TRBV19 ASSIGTGTYEQY
. TRBJ1-6 TRBV6-5 ATSTGVGSPLH
. TRBJ1-2 TRBV7-9 ASSRDRGYT
. TRBJ2-1 TRBV15 ATSRGGGSSYNEQF
TRBD1 TRBJ1-6 TRBV18 ASSPGTGNSPLH
. TRBJ1-2 TRBV4-3 ASSQEWGLNYGYT
TRBD1 TRBJ1-5 TRBV25-1 ASKGAGNQPQH
. TRBJ2-7 TRBV9 ASSQGQGSYEQY
TRBD1 TRBJ2-5 TRBV30 AWTVGQSETQY
. TRBJ1-5 TRBV4-1 ASSQERDQPQH
. TRBJ2-3 TRBV24-1 ATQASTDTQY
. TRBJ1-2 TRBV3-1/TRBV3-2 ASSSGPAGEGGYT
TRBD1 TRBJ2-7 TRBV7-6 ASSPETGKSYEQY
. TRBJ2-1 TRBV4-3 ASSQEGLSEAYNEQF